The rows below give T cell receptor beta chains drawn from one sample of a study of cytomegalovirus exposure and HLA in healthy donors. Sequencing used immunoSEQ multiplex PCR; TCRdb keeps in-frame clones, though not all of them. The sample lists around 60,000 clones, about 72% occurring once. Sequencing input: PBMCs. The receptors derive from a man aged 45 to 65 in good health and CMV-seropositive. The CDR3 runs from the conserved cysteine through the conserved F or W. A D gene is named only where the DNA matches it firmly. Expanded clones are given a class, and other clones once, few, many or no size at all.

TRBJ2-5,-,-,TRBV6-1,TGTGCCAGTACATGGACTCACGGGGTGGAGACCCAGTACTTC,CASTWTHGVETQYF
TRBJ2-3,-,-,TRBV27,TGTGCCTGTCGGGAGACGGGCAGAGATACGCAGTATTTT,CACRETGRDTQYF
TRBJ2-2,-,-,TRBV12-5,TGTGCTAGTGGTTTGATCGTCACCGGGGAGCTGTTTTTT,CASGLIVTGELFF
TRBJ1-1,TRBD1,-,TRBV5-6,TGTGCCAGCAGTAACAGGGGATTGACTGAAGCTTTCTTT,CASSNRGLTEAFF
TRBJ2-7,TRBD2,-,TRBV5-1,TGCGCCAGCAACGTGGGAGGGCCGCCCTACGAGCAGTACTTC,CASNVGGPPYEQYF
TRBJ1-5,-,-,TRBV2,TGTGCCAGCAGTGAAGGGGCTCCTCAGCCCCAGCATTTT,CASSEGAPQPQHF
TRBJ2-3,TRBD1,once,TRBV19,TGTGCCAGTAAGGGGGTGGCAGGGGGCCTCTCAGATACGCAGTATTTT,CASKGVAGGLSDTQYF
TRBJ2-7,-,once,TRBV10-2,TGCGCCAGCAAGAGAGACACCCCCTACGAGCAGTACTTC,CASKRDTPYEQYF
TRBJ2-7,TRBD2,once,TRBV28,TGTGCCAGCATGGGGCTAGCGGGAAACTACGAGCAGTACTTC,CASMGLAGNYEQYF
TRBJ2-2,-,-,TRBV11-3,TGTGCCAGCAGCTTAGCCCCCTTCACCGGGGAGCTGTTTTTT,CASSLAPFTGELFF
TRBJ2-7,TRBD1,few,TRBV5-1,TGCGCCAGCAGCCCTGGAGGCGGGACAGGGGGCTCCGAGCAGTACTTC,CASSPGGGTGGSEQYF
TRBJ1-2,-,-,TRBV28,TGTGCCAGCAGTTTACCAGCGGCTACCTATGGCTACACCTTC,CASSLPAATYGYTF
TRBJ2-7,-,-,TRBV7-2,TGTGCCAGCAGCTTAGGGCAGGGCGGCGGCTACGAGCAGTACTTC,CASSLGQGGGYEQYF
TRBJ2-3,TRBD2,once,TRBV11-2,TGTGCCAGCAGCTTCCCGACTAGCGGAATAGATACGCAGTATTTT,CASSFPTSGIDTQYF
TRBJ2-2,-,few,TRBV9,TGTGCCAGCACCCCCCTACAGGGACCCGGGGAGCTGTTTTTT,CASTPLQGPGELFF
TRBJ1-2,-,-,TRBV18,TGTGCCAGCTCACCTGCCACAGGGTGGGACTATGGCTACACCTTC,CASSPATGWDYGYTF
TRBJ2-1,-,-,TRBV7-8,TGTGCCAGCAGCTTAGCTTTTGGGCCCTACAATGAGCAGTTCTTC,CASSLAFGPYNEQFF
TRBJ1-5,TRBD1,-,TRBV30,TGTGCCTGGAGTTACGACAGGGGATCCGGCAATCAGCCCCAGCATTTT,CAWSYDRGSGNQPQHF
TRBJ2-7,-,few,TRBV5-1,TGCGCCAGCAGCCCAGGGGTCGAGCAGTACTTC,CASSPGVEQYF
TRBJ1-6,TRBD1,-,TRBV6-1,TGTGCCAGCAGACCGACAGGGAACGATTCACCCCTCCACTTT,CASRPTGNDSPLHF
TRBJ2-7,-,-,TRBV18,TGTGCCAGCTCAATAGACAGGAGCTCCTACGAGCAGTACTTC,CASSIDRSSYEQYF
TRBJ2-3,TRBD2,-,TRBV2,TGTGCCAGCAGGCGGACTAGTGGTGGCACAGATACGCAGTATTTT,CASRRTSGGTDTQYF
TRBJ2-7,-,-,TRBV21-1,TGTGCCAGCAGCAAAAGACCCCGGGACAGGGGAGCCTACGAGCAGTACTTC,CASSKRPRDRGAYEQYF
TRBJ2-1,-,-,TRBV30,TGTGCCTGGAGAGTAGAAAGGGCGGGGGAGCAGTTCTTC,CAWRVERAGEQFF
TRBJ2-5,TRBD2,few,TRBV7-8,TGTGCCAGCAGCCAACTAGCGCCAACTGGAGAGACCCAGTACTTC,CASSQLAPTGETQYF
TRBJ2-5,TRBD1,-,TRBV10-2,TGCGCCAGCAGCCGTCGGACAGGAGAGCAAGAGACCCAGTACTTC,CASSRRTGEQETQYF
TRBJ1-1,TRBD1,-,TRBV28,TGTGCCAGCAGAGAACGGGGACAGGTGGGTTCTGAAGCTTTCTTT,CASRERGQVGSEAFF
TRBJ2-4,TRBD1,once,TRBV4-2,TGTGCCAGCAGCCAAGACGTGGACAGGGGGACTTCTTTTAACATTCAGTACTTC,CASSQDVDRGTSFNIQYF
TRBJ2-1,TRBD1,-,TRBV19,TGTGCCAGTAGTACCCGGGACAGGGTCGGCAATGAGCAGTTCTTC,CASSTRDRVGNEQFF
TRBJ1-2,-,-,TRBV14,TGTGCCAGCAGCCAAGAGAGGGCCCCGAACTATGGCTACACCTTC,CASSQERAPNYGYTF
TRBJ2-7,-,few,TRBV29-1,TGCAGCGTTGTCGGGGGAAGCTCCTACGAGCAGTACTTC,CSVVGGSSYEQYF
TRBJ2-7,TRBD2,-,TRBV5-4,TGTGCCAGCAGCGCTTATAGCGGGACCGTCTCCTACGAGCAGTACTTC,CASSAYSGTVSYEQYF
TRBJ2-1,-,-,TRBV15,TGTGCCACCAGCAGAGGCGGGACCTACAATGAGCAGTTCTTC,CATSRGGTYNEQFF
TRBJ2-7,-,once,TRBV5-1,TGCGCCAGCAGCCCGGGACATACCTACGAGCAGTACTTC,CASSPGHTYEQYF
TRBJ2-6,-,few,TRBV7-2,TGTGCCAGCAGCTTAGTGGGGGGGCCTGGGGCCAACGTCCTGACTTTC,CASSLVGGPGANVLTF
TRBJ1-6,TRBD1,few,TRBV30,TGTGCCTGGAGTCCCCGGGAAGGGACAGGGAGTCTACCCCTCCACTTT,CAWSPREGTGSLPLHF
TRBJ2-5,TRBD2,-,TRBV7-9,TGTGCCAGCAGCCCCGTAAGCGGGGGTCCCCAAGAGACCCAGTACTTC,CASSPVSGGPQETQYF
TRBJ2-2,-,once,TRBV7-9,TGTGCCAGCAGCGCTCTCAGGACGAACACCGGGGAGCTGTTTTTT,CASSALRTNTGELFF
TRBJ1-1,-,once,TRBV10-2,TGCGCCAGCAGTGCCCTGACAGGTCGAGGTGAAGCTTTCTTT,CASSALTGRGEAFF
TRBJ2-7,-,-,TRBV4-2,TGTGCCAGCAGCCAAGATACATTGTCCTACGAGCAGTACTTC,CASSQDTLSYEQYF
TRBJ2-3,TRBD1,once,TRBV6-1,TGTGCCAGCAGTGCCAGACAGGGGGCGGTAGCAGATACGCAGTATTTT,CASSARQGAVADTQYF
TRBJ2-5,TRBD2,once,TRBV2,TGTGCCAGCAGTACCCGGACTAGCGGTTACTTC,CASSTRTSGYF
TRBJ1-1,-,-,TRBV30,TGTGCCTGTCTCAGGGATCACACTGAAGCTTTCTTT,CACLRDHTEAFF
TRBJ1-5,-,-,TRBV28,TGTGCCAGCAGTAACACCCTTAATCAGCCCCAGCATTTT,CASSNTLNQPQHF
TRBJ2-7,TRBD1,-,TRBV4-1,TGCGCCAGCAGCCAGCCGGGACAGGGGAGCTACGAGCAGTACTTC,CASSQPGQGSYEQYF
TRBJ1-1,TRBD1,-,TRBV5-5,TGTGCCAGCAGCTGGGGACAGGGCACTGAAGCTTTCTTT,CASSWGQGTEAFF
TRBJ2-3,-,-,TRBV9,TGTGCCAGCAGCGGTAGGGGGAGCACAGATACCCACTATTTT,CASSGRGSTDTHYF
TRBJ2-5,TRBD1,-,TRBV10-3,TGTGCCATCAGTGGACCCGGGACAGGGCTTGAGACCCAGTACTTC,CAISGPGTGLETQYF
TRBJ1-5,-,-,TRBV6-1,TGTGCCAGCAGTGTGGGAACAGGCCCAAATCAGCCCCAGCATTTT,CASSVGTGPNQPQHF
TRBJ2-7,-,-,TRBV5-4,TGTGCCAGCAGCTTGGACAGGGCTGGTCAGTACTTC,CASSLDRAGQYF
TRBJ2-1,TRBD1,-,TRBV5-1,TGCGCCAGCAGCTTGGGACAGGGTAAGCAGTTCTTC,CASSLGQGKQFF
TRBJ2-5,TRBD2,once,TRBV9,TGTGCCAGCAGCGGAACGGGACTACAAGAGACCCAGTACTTC,CASSGTGLQETQYF
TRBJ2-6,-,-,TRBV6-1,TGTGCCAGCAGTGAAGGGGCGTCTGAGACGACTTTC,CASSEGASETTF
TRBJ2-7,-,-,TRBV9,TGTGCCAGCAGCCCTCGGGGGACTTCTCCCTACGAGCAGTACTTC,CASSPRGTSPYEQYF
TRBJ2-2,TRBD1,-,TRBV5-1,TGCGCCAGCAGCACTACAGGGGGCATCACCGGGGAGCTGTTTTTT,CASSTTGGITGELFF
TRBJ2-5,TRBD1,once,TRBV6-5,TGTGCCAGCAGTCCCGGGACAGGGATGATTGGCCAGTACTTC,CASSPGTGMIGQYF
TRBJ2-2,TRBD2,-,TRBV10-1,TGCGCCAGCAGCGCCCTGTTCCTAGCGGGAGGGCCCGCCGGGGAGCTGTTTTTT,CASSALFLAGGPAGELFF
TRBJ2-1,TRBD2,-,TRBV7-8,TGTGCCAGCAGCTCAGGGACTAGCGGGAGGGCCTTGTACAATGAGCAGTTCTTC,CASSSGTSGRALYNEQFF
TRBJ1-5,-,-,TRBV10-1,TGCGCCAGCAGTGGAACCCGGGATACCTTTAGCAATCAGCCCCAGCATTTT,CASSGTRDTFSNQPQHF
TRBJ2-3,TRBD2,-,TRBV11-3,TGTGCCAGCAGCCCATGGACTAGCGGGGCCGATCGGGGGGCAGATACGCAGTATTTT,CASSPWTSGADRGADTQYF